The 27 T cell receptor beta chains below all came from one sample that was sequenced in a study of blood T cell repertoires in COVID-19. Assay: immunoSEQ multiplex PCR; the TCRdb copy retains only in-frame clones and omits some. The sample holds about 22,000 clones, roughly nine tenths seen once. Sequencing used peripheral blood. All receptors come from a man aged 70-80 years with COVID-19, enrolled during active disease.

For the CDR3, the DNA is TGTGCCAGCAGCTCCCGACTGACAGGGGGCGTCCGGGGGGTCATTCAGTACTTC. Residues: CASSSRLTGGVRGVIQYF. V gene TRBV5-8 combines with J gene TRBJ2-4; TRBD1 matches at 10 bases. The V gene end was trimmed by 3 bases and the J gene end by 9 bases; junction bases not matched to a gene: 18. The CDR3 has 18 residues. Germline lookup yields CDR1 SGHTS and CDR2 YDEGEE.

The genes are TRBV7-9 and TRBJ1-1; D gene ambiguous. Deletions cut 5 bases from V and 1 base from J, with 8 bases between. Germline CDR1 is SEHNR and CDR2 is FQNEAQ (reference sequence). This CDR3 spans 13 amino acids. CDR3 sequence reads: CASSQPGNTEAFF. The DNA for the CDR3 is TGTGCCAGCAGCCAGCCAGGGAACACTGAAGCTTTCTTT. Full variable domain (rest looked up from reference TRBV7-9 and TRBJ1-1): DTGVSQNPRHKITKRGQNVTFRCDPISEHNRLYWYRQTLGQGPEFLTYFQNEAQLEKSRLLSDRFSAERPKGSFSTLEIQRTEQGDSAMYLCASSQPGNTEAFFGQGTRLTVV.

The rearrangement joins TRBV11-2 to TRBJ2-7; a weak D match, TRBD1 (5 bases). Germline V CDR1 and CDR2: SGHAT, FQNNGV. The CDR3 is 13 residues long. Trimming shortened V by 5 bases and J by 6 bases, and 14 bases separated the two germline ends. The CDR3 DNA reads as TGTGCCAGCAGCCACACGCCAGGGTCCGAGCAGTACTTC. Its translation is CASSHTPGSEQYF.

The V call is TRBV7-9, the J call TRBJ2-1; weak D call: TRBD2 (5 bases). The CDR3 spans 15 residues. Germline V gene lookup returns CDR1 SEHNR and CDR2 FQNEAQ (reference sequence). The germline V and J ends were trimmed by 5 bases and 0 bases, with 11 bases remaining between them. Written as DNA, the CDR3 is TGTGCCAGCAGCATCAGCGGATACTCCTACAATGAGCAGTTCTTC. Residues: CASSISGYSYNEQFF.

This rearrangement joins TRBV7-2 to TRBJ2-5; 7 bases match TRBD2. The J segment lost 4 bases and the V segment lost 7 bases, leaving 9 bases of the junction unmatched. CDR3 size: 14 residues. Germline CDR1 SGHTA, CDR2 FQGNSA. CDR3 sequence (DNA): TGTGCCAGCACCTTTAGTGGGGGGGGAGAGACCCAGTACTTC. This codes for CASTFSGGGETQYF.

The rearrangement links TRBV29-1 to TRBJ2-1; 12 nucleotides agree with TRBD2. Germline assignment: CDR1 SQVTM and CDR2 ANQGSEA. This CDR3 region has 13 residues. Trimming removed 7 bases from V and 8 bases from J; junction bases left unmatched: 6. DNA for the CDR3: TGCAGCGCCCCGACTAGCGGGAGCGATGAGCAGTTCTTC. This translates into CSAPTSGSDEQFF.

The rearrangement links TRBV29-1 to TRBJ1-1; no clear D. Trimming stripped 1 base from V and 1 base from J, with 7 bases between. Per the germline V gene, CDR1 is SQVTM and CDR2 is ANQGSEA. CDR3 size: 13 residues. The CDR3 DNA reads TGCAGCGTTGAAGGGCAAACGAACACTGAAGCTTTCTTT. Its protein is CSVEGQTNTEAFF.

This rearrangement joins TRBV5-1 to TRBJ1-1; 8 bases match TRBD1. V was pared by 2 bases and J by 3 bases, with 12 bases of the junction left unmatched. The CDR3 runs to 17 residues. CDR1 is SGHRS, CDR2 YFSETQ, per germline. Here the CDR3 reads CASSFLTGGLGDTEAFF. As DNA, the CDR3 is TGCGCCAGCAGCTTTCTAACAGGGGGACTGGGAGACACTGAAGCTTTCTTT. Looking up the rest from reference TRBV5-1 and TRBJ1-1 gives the full variable domain: KAGVTQTPRYLIKTRGQQVTLSCSPISGHRSVSWYQQTPGQGLQFLFEYFSETQRNKGNFPGRFSGRQFSNSRSEMNVSTLELGDSALYLCASSFLTGGLGDTEAFFGQGTRLTVV.

V is TRBV11-2 and J is TRBJ2-2, with unresolved D. Germline assignment: CDR1 SGHAT and CDR2 FQNNGV. CDR3 length: 13 residues. V lost 8 bases to trimming and J lost 6 bases, with 13 bases between them. The CDR3 loop reads CASSKPVPGELFF. The CDR3 DNA follows: TGTGCCAGCTCGAAACCAGTCCCCGGGGAGCTGTTTTTT.

This sequence joins TRBV7-8 and TRBJ1-5; a weak D match, TRBD1 (5 bases). Germline V gene data show CDR1 as SGHVS and CDR2 as FQNEAQ. The CDR3 length is 18 residues. V gave up 5 bases and J gave up 0 bases, with 20 bases separating them. CDR3 nucleotides: TGTGCCAGCAGCCTACTCGGGGGAAGGGCTTATAGCAATCAGCCCCAGCATTTT. Translated, it gives CASSLLGGRAYSNQPQHF.

The CDR3 coding sequence is TGCGCCAGCAGTTTAGATAGCGGGGGGCTTTTCGATTCCTCCTACAATGAGCAGTTCTTC. Translated: CASSLDSGGLFDSSYNEQFF. The genes are TRBV10-2 and TRBJ2-1; 10 nucleotides line up with TRBD2. The CDR3 has 20 amino acids. Germline V CDR1 and CDR2: WSHSY, SAAADI. Germline trimming cut 5 bases from V and 0 bases from J; bases unmatched to any gene: 16.

The rearrangement links TRBV2 to TRBJ2-7, with D hard to call. This CDR3 region has 12 residues. Germline-derived CDR1 and CDR2 are SNHLY and FYNNEI. The V end was cut by 1 base, the J end by 5 bases, with 6 bases between. The CDR3 sequence is CASSEEGDEQYF. In DNA form, the CDR3 reads TGTGCCAGCAGTGAAGAAGGAGACGAGCAGTACTTC.

The J gene is TRBJ2-1, the V gene TRBV5-1, with D maybe TRBD1 (6 bases). Germline-derived CDR1 and CDR2 are SGHRS and YFSETQ. This CDR3 region has 15 residues. V was trimmed by 4 bases and J by 4 bases, leaving 15 bases between them. CDR3 in amino acids: CASSGGQFLYNEQFF. In nucleotides, the CDR3 is TGCGCCAGCAGCGGAGGACAGTTTCTATACAATGAGCAGTTCTTC. The whole variable domain, filled in from reference TRBV5-1 and TRBJ2-1, reads KAGVTQTPRYLIKTRGQQVTLSCSPISGHRSVSWYQQTPGQGLQFLFEYFSETQRNKGNFPGRFSGRQFSNSRSEMNVSTLELGDSALYLCASSGGQFLYNEQFFGPGTRLTVL.

The gene calls are TRBV6-5 and TRBJ2-3; the D gene is possibly TRBD2 (5 bases). CDR1 and CDR2 from the germline V gene are MNHEY and SVGAGI. This CDR3 is 14 amino acids long. Trimming left V 2 bases short and J 6 bases short, with 12 bases between. DNA for the CDR3: TGTGCCAGCAGTTACCCGGGCCCGGGGGATACGCAGTATTTT. Translated, it gives CASSYPGPGDTQYF.

This clone has a handful of counts. This sequence joins TRBV7-2 and TRBJ1-1; a possible D gene is TRBD1 (5 bases). The CDR3 has 14 amino acids. Germline CDR1 SGHTA, CDR2 FQGNSA. The germline V and J ends were trimmed by 4 bases and 4 bases, with 13 bases remaining between them. CDR3 DNA: TGTGCCAGCAGCTCCTCAGGGCGGAGCACTGAAGCTTTCTTT. Its protein product is CASSSSGRSTEAFF. The whole variable domain, remainder taken from reference TRBV7-2 and TRBJ1-1, is GAGVSQSPSNKVTEKGKDVELRCDPISGHTALYWYRQSLGQGLEFLIYFQGNSAPDKSGLPSDRFSAERTGGSVSTLTIQRTQQEDSAVYLCASSSSGRSTEAFFGQGTRLTVV.

The chain employs TRBV7-8 and TRBJ2-1; D gene unclear. This CDR3 is 18 amino acids long. Trimming cost V 4 bases and J 0 bases, with 19 bases left between them. Germline V gene sequence: CDR1 SGHVS, CDR2 FQNEAQ. CDR3 protein: CASSSPFNLGFSYNEQFF. CDR3 sequence (DNA): TGTGCCAGCAGCTCCCCTTTTAATCTGGGCTTCTCCTACAATGAGCAGTTCTTC.

This CDR3 reads CASSLQGSHEQYF. The CDR3 coding sequence is TGTGCCAGCAGCTTACAGGGGTCCCACGAGCAGTACTTC. The gene calls are TRBV7-2 and TRBJ2-7, with D perhaps matching TRBD1 (6 bases). Per the germline V gene, CDR1 is SGHTA and CDR2 is FQGNSA. The CDR3 totals 13 residues. Trimming cost V 2 bases and J 5 bases, with 10 bases left between them.

The chain employs TRBV15 and TRBJ1-6; D may be TRBD1 (5 bases). With 1 base removed from V and 7 bases from J, the gap between germline ends came to 17 bases. Per germline, CDR1 LNHNV and CDR2 YYDKDF (reference sequence). This CDR3 region has 17 residues. The DNA of the CDR3 is TGTGCCACCAGCAGAGGACTACTCTTCGGGGGGAATTCACCCCTCCACTTT. Protein product: CATSRGLLFGGNSPLHF.

The rearrangement uses TRBV18 and TRBJ1-4, with TRBD1 identical over 9 bases. This CDR3 comprises 15 residues. The germline CDR1 and CDR2 sequences are KGHSH and LQKENI. V lost 0 bases to trimming and J lost 7 bases; unmatched junction nucleotides: 3. The CDR3 sequence: CASSPPDRGGEKLFF. In DNA form, the CDR3 reads TGTGCCAGCTCACCACCGGACAGGGGAGGTGAAAAACTGTTTTTT.

V gene TRBV3-1 (or the pseudogene TRBV3-2) combines with J gene TRBJ2-1; D may be TRBD1 (5 bases). This CDR3 has 13 amino acids. Germline V gene lookup returns CDR1 LGHDT and CDR2 YNNKEL (reference sequence). Trimming took off 7 bases at V and 6 bases at J, with 13 bases between the two ends. This chain's CDR3 is CASNGARINEQFF. CDR3 DNA: TGTGCCAGCAATGGGGCCCGAATCAATGAGCAGTTCTTC.

The CDR3 sequence is CASKLAGDVLEQYF. Here the CDR3 DNA reads TGTGCCAGCAAACTAGCGGGGGACGTCCTCGAGCAGTACTTC. The chain combines TRBV6-5 with TRBJ2-7, with TRBD2 matching 11 bases. Germline assignment: CDR1 MNHEY and CDR2 SVGAGI. The CDR3 has 14 residues. Unmatched junction bases numbered 8, after V lost 7 bases and J lost 6 bases.

The CDR3 reads CASSLVDTPYEQYF. The CDR3 nucleotides are TGCGCCAGCAGCTTGGTAGACACTCCCTACGAGCAGTACTTC. The V gene is TRBV5-1, the J gene TRBJ2-7; D is uncertain. This CDR3 is built from 14 residues. Trimming removed 0 bases from V and 2 bases from J, with 9 bases in between. Germline CDR1 SGHRS, CDR2 YFSETQ.

This clone was recorded a few times. The V gene is TRBV12-3 or TRBV12-4, the J gene TRBJ2-7; 9 bases are shared with TRBD1. J gave up 4 bases and V 5 bases, and 3 bases lay outside the gene matches. This CDR3 region has 13 residues. This CDR3 reads CASSKGTGYEQYF. CDR3 nucleotide sequence: TGTGCCAGCAGTAAAGGGACAGGGTACGAGCAGTACTTC.

The chain employs TRBV18 and TRBJ2-2; D is possibly TRBD1 (6 bases). The CDR3 has 16 residues. Germline-derived CDR1 and CDR2 are KGHSH and LQKENI. V shed 5 bases and J shed 1 base, with 14 bases lying between them. The CDR3 region has the DNA TGTGCCAGCTCAAACCCGGGACACCAGAACACCGGGGAGCTGTTTTTT. The encoded protein is CASSNPGHQNTGELFF. The complete variable domain, with remaining parts taken from reference TRBV18 and TRBJ2-2, reads NAGVMQNPRHLVRRRGQEARLRCSPMKGHSHVYWYRQLPEEGLKFMVYLQKENIIDESGMPKERFSAEFPKEGPSILRIQQVVRGDSAAYFCASSNPGHQNTGELFFGEGSRLTVL.

The rearrangement joins TRBV5-1 to TRBJ2-2; the match to TRBD1 covers 8 bases. The CDR3 loop spans 15 amino acids. CDR1 SGHRS and CDR2 YFSETQ come from the germline V gene. V gave up 5 bases and J gave up 0 bases; unmatched junction bases: 3. The CDR3, as DNA: TGCGCCAGCAGACAGGACAGGGCGAACACCGGGGAGCTGTTTTTT. Protein sequence: CASRQDRANTGELFF.

The J gene is TRBJ1-2, the V gene TRBV7-9; D is unresolved. CDR3 length: 16 amino acids. Germline lookup yields CDR1 SEHNR and CDR2 FQNEAQ (reference sequence). V lost 3 bases, J lost 3 bases, and 17 bases lay in between. As DNA, the CDR3 is TGTGCCAGCAGCTTTCCCAGACCGACAACCTACTATGGCTACACCTTC. Its protein is CASSFPRPTTYYGYTF.

This clone was seen just once. The CDR3 nucleotides are TGTGCCAGCAGCTTGGCGGGAACTAATGAAAAACTGTTTTTT. As protein: CASSLAGTNEKLFF. This chain joins TRBV5-5 and TRBJ1-4; no firm D call. The CDR3 loop spans 14 amino acids. The V end was cut by 0 bases, the J end by 1 base, with 4 bases between. CDR1 and CDR2 from the germline V gene are SGHKS and YYEKEE (reference sequence).